This is a list of T cell receptor beta chains from one sample in a study of blood T cell repertoires in COVID-19. Generated by immunoSEQ multiplex PCR, the TCRdb table keeps only in-frame clones and is missing some. The sample lists fewer than 250,000 clones; about 93% were seen once. Sample: peripheral blood. Receptors originate from a man in his thirties or forties with COVID-19, enrolled during active disease. CDR3s include the opening cysteine and the closing phenylalanine or tryptophan. The D gene is left open where the match is weak. Expanded clones get a size class; other rows say once, few or many, or leave the size out.

J gene	clone size	D gene	V gene	CDR3 DNA	CDR3 protein
TRBJ1-3	.	.	TRBV29-1	TGCAGCGTTGTAGGATTTTCGGGGGACACCATATATTTT	CSVVGFSGDTIYF
TRBJ1-5	.	.	TRBV24-1	TGTGCCACCAGTGCTAGCTCCGATCAGCCCCAGCATTTT	CATSASSDQPQHF
TRBJ1-5	.	.	TRBV2	TGTGCCAGCAGTCCCGGACAGCGACAGATTCCCCAGCATTTT	CASSPGQRQIPQHF
TRBJ2-3	.	TRBD2	TRBV9	TGTGCCAGCACCCGTAGCGGGGATGGCACAGATACGCAGTATTTT	CASTRSGDGTDTQYF
TRBJ1-4	.	.	TRBV6-1	TGTGCCAGCAGTGAATACTTCCGGGAGGGGGAAAAACTGTTTTTT	CASSEYFREGEKLFF
TRBJ2-1	.	TRBD1	TRBV6-4	TGTGCCAGCAGTGATGCCGGGACAGGGTTTAATGAGCAGTTCTTC	CASSDAGTGFNEQFF
TRBJ1-4	.	.	TRBV7-9	TGTGCCAGCAGCTTAGCGAGTGAAAAACTGTTTTTT	CASSLASEKLFF
TRBJ1-2	few	TRBD1	TRBV27	TGTGCCAGCAGTCCTAGGGACAGGGCTACCTATGGCTACACCTTC	CASSPRDRATYGYTF
TRBJ2-1	.	TRBD1	TRBV4-1	TGCGCCAGCAGCCAAGATCTGGGACAGGGGTCGGTCGCGGGGGTTAGTGAGCAGTTCTTC	CASSQDLGQGSVAGVSEQFF
TRBJ1-1	.	.	TRBV18	TGTGCCAGCTCACCACCGGCAGGCGAAGCTTTCTTT	CASSPPAGEAFF
TRBJ1-2	.	TRBD1	TRBV6-5	TGTGCCAGCACTAGGGACAGCTATGGCTACACCTTC	CASTRDSYGYTF
TRBJ2-1	.	TRBD2	TRBV4-2	TGTGCCAGCAGCCAAGGGAGACCAGCGGGGGGGATCACCTACAATGAGCAGTTCTTC	CASSQGRPAGGITYNEQFF
TRBJ1-2	few	TRBD1	TRBV27	TGTGCCAGCAGTTCCACCCTGGGACAGGGCAATGGCTACACCTTC	CASSSTLGQGNGYTF